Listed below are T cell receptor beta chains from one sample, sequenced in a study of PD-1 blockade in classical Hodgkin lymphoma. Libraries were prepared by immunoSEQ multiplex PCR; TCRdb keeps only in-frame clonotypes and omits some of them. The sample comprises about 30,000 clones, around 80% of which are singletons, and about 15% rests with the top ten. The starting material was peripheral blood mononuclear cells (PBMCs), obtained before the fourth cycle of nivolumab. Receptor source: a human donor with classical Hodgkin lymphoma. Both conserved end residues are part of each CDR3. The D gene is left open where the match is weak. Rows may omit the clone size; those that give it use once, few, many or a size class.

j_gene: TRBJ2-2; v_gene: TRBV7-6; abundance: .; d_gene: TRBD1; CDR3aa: CASSSGQGLTGELFF; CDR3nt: TGTGCCAGCAGCTCCGGACAGGGTTTAACCGGGGAGCTGTTTTTT
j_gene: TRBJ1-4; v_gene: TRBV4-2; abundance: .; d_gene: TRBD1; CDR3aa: CASSHPQGTNEKLFF; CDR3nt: TGTGCCAGCAGCCATCCACAGGGGACTAATGAAAAACTGTTTTTT
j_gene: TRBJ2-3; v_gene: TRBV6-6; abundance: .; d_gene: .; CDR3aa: CASSYSGGADTQYF; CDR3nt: TGTGCCAGCAGTTACTCGGGCGGCGCAGATACGCAGTATTTT
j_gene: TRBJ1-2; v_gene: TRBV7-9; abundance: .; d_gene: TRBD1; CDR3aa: CASSLARDRAYGYTF; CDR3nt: TGTGCCAGCAGCTTAGCCAGAGACAGGGCCTATGGCTACACCTTC
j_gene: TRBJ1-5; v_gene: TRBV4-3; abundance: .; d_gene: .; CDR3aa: CASSQAENQPQHF; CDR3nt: TGCGCCAGCAGCCAAGCCGAGAACCAGCCCCAGCATTTT
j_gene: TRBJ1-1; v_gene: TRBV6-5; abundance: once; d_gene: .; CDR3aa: CASRTGGGTEAFF; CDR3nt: TGTGCCAGCAGGACCGGAGGGGGCACTGAAGCTTTCTTT
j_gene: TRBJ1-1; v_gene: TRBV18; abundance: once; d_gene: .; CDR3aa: CASSPALNTEAFF; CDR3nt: TGTGCCAGCTCACCCGCACTGAACACTGAAGCTTTCTTT
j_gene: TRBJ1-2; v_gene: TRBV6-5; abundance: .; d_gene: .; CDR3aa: CASKRTGYYGYTF; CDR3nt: TGTGCCAGCAAAAGGACTGGATACTATGGCTACACCTTC
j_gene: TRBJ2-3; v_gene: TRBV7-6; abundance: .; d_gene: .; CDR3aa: CASSSAAEPGDTQYF; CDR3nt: TGTGCCAGCAGCTCGGCAGCAGAACCCGGAGATACGCAGTATTTT
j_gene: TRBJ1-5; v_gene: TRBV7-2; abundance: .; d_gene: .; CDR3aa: CASSPRGYLSNQPQHF; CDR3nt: TGTGCCAGCAGCCCCAGGGGATACCTTAGCAATCAGCCCCAGCATTTT
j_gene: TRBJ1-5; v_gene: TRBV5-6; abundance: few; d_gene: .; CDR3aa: CASSLGGTLSNQPQHF; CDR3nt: TGTGCCAGCAGCTTGGGGGGCACGCTTAGCAATCAGCCCCAGCATTTT
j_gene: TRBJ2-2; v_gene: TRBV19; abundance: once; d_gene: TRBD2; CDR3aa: CASTKGTSWAGELFF; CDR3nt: TGTGCCAGTACCAAAGGGACTAGTTGGGCCGGGGAGCTGTTTTTT
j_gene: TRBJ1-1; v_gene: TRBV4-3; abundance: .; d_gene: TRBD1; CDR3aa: CASSQGDRNTEAFF; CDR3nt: TGCGCCAGCAGCCAGGGGGACAGGAACACTGAAGCTTTCTTT
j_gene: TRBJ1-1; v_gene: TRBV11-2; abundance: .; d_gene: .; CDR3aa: CASSITTNTEAFF; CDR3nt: TGTGCCAGCAGCATCACAACGAACACTGAGGCTTTCTTT
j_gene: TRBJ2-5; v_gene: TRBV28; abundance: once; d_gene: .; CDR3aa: CASNPPGREETQYF; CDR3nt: TGTGCCAGCAACCCCCCCGGGAGAGAAGAGACCCAGTACTTC
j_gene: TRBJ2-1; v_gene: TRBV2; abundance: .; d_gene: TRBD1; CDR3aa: CASRAGGPRWNEQFF; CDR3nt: TGTGCCAGCAGAGCAGGGGGTCCGAGGTGGAATGAGCAGTTCTTC
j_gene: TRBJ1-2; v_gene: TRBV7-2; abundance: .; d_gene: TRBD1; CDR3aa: CASSLYSRTGTYGYTF; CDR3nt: TGTGCCAGCAGCTTATATAGCAGGACAGGGACCTATGGCTACACCTTC
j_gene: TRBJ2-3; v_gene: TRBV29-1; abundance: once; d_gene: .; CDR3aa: CSVEPGSLTDTQYF; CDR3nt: TGCAGCGTTGAACCAGGGTCCTTAACAGATACGCAGTATTTT
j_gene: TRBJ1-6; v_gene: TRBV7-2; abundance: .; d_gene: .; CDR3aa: CASRLDAASPLHF; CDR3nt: TGTGCCAGCAGGCTAGACGCCGCTTCACCCCTCCACTTT
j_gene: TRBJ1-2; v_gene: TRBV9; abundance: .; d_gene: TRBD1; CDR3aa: CASSGNRGDHGYTF; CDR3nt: TGTGCCAGCAGCGGCAACAGGGGAGATCATGGCTACACCTTC
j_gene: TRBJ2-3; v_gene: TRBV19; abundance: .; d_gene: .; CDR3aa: CASSVGADTQYF; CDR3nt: TGTGCCAGTAGTGTGGGCGCAGATACGCAGTATTTT
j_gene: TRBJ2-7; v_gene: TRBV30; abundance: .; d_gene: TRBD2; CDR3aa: CACKRETVGSYEQYF; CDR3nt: TGTGCCTGTAAGCGGGAGACGGTTGGCTCCTACGAGCAGTACTTC
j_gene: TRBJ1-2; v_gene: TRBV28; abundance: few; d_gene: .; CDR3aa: CASSLIGGSGYTF; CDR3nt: TGTGCCAGCAGTTTAATCGGGGGGTCTGGCTACACCTTC
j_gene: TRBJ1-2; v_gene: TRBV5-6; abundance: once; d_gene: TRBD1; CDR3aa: CASSLLARTGVYGYTF; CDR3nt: TGTGCCAGCAGCTTGCTGGCAAGGACAGGGGTCTATGGCTACACCTTC
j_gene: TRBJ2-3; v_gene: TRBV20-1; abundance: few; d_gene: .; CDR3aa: CSASGIDTQYF; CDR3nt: TGCAGTGCTAGCGGGATTGATACGCAGTATTTT
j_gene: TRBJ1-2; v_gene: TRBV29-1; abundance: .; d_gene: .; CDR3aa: CSVSALRGGGGYTF; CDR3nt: TGCAGCGTTTCAGCCTTACGAGGGGGTGGGGGCTACACCTTC
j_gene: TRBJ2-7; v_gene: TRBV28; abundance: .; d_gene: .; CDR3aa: CASSLWSMAGAYEQYF; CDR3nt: TGTGCCAGCAGTTTATGGTCTATGGCAGGGGCCTACGAGCAGTACTTC
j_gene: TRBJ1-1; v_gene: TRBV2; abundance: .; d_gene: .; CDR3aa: CASTTVMNTEAFF; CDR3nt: TGTGCCAGCACGACAGTTATGAACACTGAAGCTTTCTTT
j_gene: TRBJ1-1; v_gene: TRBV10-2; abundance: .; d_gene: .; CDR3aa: CASSGGNTEAFF; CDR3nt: TGCGCCAGCAGTGGGGGGAACACTGAAGCTTTCTTT
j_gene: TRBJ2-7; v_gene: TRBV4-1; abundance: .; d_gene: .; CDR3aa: CASSQDGRLYEQYF; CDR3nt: TGCGCCAGCAGCCAAGATGGCAGGTTGTACGAGCAGTACTTC
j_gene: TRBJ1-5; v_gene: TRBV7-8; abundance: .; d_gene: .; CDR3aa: CASSLARITNQPQHF; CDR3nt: TGTGCCAGCAGCTTAGCCAGGATCACGAATCAGCCCCAGCATTTT
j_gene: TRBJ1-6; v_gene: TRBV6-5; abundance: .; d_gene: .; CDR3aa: CASSYQLEGSPLHF; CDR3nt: TGTGCCAGCAGTTACCAATTGGAGGGATCACCCCTCCACTTT
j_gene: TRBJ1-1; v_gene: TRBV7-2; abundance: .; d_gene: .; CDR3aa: CASSPRLNTEAFF; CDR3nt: TGTGCCAGCAGCCCTCGTCTGAACACTGAAGCTTTCTTT
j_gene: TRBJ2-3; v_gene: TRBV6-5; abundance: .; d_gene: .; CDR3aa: CASRLGPGGTDTQYF; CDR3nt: TGTGCCAGCAGATTAGGACCGGGTGGCACAGATACGCAGTATTTT
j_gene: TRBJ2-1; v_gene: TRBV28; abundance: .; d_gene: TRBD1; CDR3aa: CASSATGGRLNNEQFF; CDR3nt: TGTGCCAGCAGTGCCACAGGGGGGCGGTTAAACAATGAGCAGTTCTTC
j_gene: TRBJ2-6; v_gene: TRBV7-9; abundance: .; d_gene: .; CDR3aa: CASSSSMSGANVLTF; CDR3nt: TGTGCCAGCAGCTCCTCAATGTCCGGGGCCAACGTCCTGACTTTC
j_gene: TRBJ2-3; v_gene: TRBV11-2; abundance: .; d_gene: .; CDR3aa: CASSLDQWNTQYF; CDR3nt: TGTGCCAGCAGCTTAGATCAGTGGAATACGCAGTATTTT
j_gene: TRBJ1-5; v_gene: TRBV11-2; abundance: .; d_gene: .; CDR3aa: CASSPTRDGNQPQHF; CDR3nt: TGTGCCAGCAGCCCCACCCGGGACGGCAATCAGCCCCAGCATTTT
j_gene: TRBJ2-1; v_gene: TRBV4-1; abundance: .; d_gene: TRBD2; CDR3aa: CASSQGAGGPVNEQFF; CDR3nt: TGCGCCAGCAGCCAAGGGGCGGGAGGGCCTGTCAATGAGCAGTTCTTC
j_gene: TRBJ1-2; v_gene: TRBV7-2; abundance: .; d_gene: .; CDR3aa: CASSLAGGAGGGYTF; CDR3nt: TGTGCCAGCAGCTTAGCGGGAGGGGCAGGAGGGGGCTACACCTTC
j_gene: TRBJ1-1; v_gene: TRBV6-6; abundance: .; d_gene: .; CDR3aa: CASSYGRGGRTEAFF; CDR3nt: TGTGCCAGCAGTTACGGCCGGGGGGGGCGGACTGAAGCTTTCTTT
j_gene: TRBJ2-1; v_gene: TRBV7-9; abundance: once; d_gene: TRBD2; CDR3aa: CASSPPMAGVLDEQFF; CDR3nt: TGTGCCAGCAGTCCCCCCATGGCGGGAGTTTTAGATGAGCAGTTCTTC
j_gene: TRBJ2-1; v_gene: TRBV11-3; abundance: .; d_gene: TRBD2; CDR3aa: CASSSSRRGDRNEQFF; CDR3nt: TGTGCCAGCAGCTCATCCCGCCGGGGGGATAGGAATGAGCAGTTCTTC
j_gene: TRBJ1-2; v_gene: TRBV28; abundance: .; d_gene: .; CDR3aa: CASTSSSQGNYYGYTF; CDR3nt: TGTGCCAGCACCTCCTCCTCCCAGGGTAATTACTATGGCTACACCTTC
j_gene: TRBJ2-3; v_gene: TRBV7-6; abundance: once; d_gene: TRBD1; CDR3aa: CASSPGTGTDTQYF; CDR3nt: TGTGCCAGCAGCCCTGGGACAGGGACAGATACGCAGTATTTT
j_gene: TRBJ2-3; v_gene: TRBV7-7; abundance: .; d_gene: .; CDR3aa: CASSFGPDTDTQYF; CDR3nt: TGTGCCAGCAGCTTCGGGCCTGACACAGATACGCAGTATTTT
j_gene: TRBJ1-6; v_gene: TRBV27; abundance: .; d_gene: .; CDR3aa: CASSLGPNNSPLHF; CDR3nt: TGTGCCAGCAGTTTGGGGCCAAATAATTCACCCCTCCACTTT
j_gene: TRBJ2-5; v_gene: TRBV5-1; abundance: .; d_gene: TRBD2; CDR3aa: CASSGGRQETQYF; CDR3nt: TGCGCCAGCAGCGGCGGGAGACAAGAGACCCAGTACTTC
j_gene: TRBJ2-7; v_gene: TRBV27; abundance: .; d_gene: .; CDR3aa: CASSLILGSSYEQYF; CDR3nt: TGTGCCAGCAGTTTGATACTAGGGAGCTCCTACGAGCAGTACTTC
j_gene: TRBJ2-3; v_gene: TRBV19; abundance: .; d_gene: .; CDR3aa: CASSSGDRVSATQYF; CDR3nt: TGTGCCAGTAGTTCGGGGGACAGAGTCTCCGCTACGCAGTATTTT
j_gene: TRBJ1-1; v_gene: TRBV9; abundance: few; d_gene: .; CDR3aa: CASSVTGRGTEAFF; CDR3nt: TGTGCCAGCAGCGTGACGGGGAGGGGCACTGAAGCTTTCTTT
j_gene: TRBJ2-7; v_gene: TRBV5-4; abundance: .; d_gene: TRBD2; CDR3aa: CASTQAPSGRLEQYF; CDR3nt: TGTGCCAGCACCCAGGCTCCCAGCGGGAGGCTCGAGCAGTACTTC
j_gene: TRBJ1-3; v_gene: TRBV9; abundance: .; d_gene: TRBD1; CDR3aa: CASSDRAGYTIYF; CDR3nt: TGTGCCAGCAGTGACAGGGCGGGTTACACCATATATTTT
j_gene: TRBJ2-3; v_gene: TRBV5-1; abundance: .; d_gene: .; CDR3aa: CASSFEGRPGTDTQYF; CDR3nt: TGCGCCAGCAGCTTCGAGGGGCGTCCGGGCACAGATACGCAGTATTTT
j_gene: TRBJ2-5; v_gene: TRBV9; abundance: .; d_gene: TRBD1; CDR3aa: CASSAGQGAWETQYF; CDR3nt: TGTGCCAGCAGCGCTGGACAGGGGGCTTGGGAGACCCAGTACTTC
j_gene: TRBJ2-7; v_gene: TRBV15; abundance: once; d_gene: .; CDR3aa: CATSRELGYEQYF; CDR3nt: TGTGCCACCAGCAGAGAGCTAGGCTACGAGCAGTACTTC
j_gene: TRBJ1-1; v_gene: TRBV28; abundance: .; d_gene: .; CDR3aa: CASSLLGYTEAFF; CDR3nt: TGTGCCAGCAGTTTATTGGGGTACACTGAAGCTTTCTTT
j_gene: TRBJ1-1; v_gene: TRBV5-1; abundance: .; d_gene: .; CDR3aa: CASSAQMNTEAFF; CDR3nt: TGCGCCAGCAGCGCCCAGATGAACACTGAAGCTTTCTTT
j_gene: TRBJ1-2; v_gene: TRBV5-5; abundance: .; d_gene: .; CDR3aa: CASSLARGYGYTF; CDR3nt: TGTGCCAGCAGCTTGGCTCGTGGGTATGGCTACACCTTC